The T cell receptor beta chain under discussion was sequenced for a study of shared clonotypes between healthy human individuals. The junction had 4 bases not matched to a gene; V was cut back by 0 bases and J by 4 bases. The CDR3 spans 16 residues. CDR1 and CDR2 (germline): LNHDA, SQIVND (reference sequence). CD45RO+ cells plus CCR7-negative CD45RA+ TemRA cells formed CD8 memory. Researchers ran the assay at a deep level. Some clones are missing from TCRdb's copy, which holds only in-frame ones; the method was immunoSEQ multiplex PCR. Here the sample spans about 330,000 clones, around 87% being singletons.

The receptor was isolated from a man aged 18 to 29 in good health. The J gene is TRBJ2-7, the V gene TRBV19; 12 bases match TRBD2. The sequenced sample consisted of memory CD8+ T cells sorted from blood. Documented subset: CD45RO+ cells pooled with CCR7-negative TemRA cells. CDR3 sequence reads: CASSIDTGLAGYEQYF. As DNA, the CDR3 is TGTGCCAGTAGTATAGACACGGGACTAGCGGGTTACGAGCAGTACTTC. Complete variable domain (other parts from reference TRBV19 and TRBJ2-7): DGGITQSPKYLFRKEGQNVTLSCEQNLNHDAMYWYRQDPGQGLRLIYYSQIVNDFQKGDIAEGYSVSREKKESFPLTVTSAQKNPTAFYLCASSIDTGLAGYEQYFGPGTRLTVT.